This TCR beta chain was found in a study of cytomegalovirus exposure and HLA in healthy donors. Turning to the study itself: As released early, the data held about 85 million unique TCRs from HLA-typed donors.

With 0 bases clipped from V and 0 bases from J, the junction kept 6 bases outside the gene matches. Germline values: CDR1 MRHNA, CDR2 SNTAGT. This CDR3 region has 18 residues. Primers for the PCR totalled 60 Vbeta and 13 Jbeta. Assay: immunoSEQ multiplex PCR; the TCRdb copy retains only in-frame clones and omits some. Its listing shows 150,000 to 200,000 clones. The chain has TRBV6-4 and TRBJ2-1, with 9 bases identical to TRBD2. The clonotype comes from a man aged 30 to 39 in good health and CMV-seronegative. Sequencing was carried out using PBMCs. The CDR3 DNA sequence: TGTGCCAGCAGTGACTCGACTAGCGGAGCGTCCTCCTACAATGAGCAGTTCTTC. It encodes CASSDSTSGASSYNEQFF.